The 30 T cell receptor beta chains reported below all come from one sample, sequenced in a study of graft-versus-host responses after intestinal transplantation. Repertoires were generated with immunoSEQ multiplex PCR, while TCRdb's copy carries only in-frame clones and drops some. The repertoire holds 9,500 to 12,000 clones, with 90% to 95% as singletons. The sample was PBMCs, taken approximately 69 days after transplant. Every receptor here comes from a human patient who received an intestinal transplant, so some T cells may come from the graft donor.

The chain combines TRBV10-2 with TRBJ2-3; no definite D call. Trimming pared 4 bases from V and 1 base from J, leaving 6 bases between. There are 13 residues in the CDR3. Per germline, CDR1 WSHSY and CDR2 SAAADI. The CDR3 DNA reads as TGCGCCAGCAGTGTCCCGGGCACAGATACGCAGTATTTT. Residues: CASSVPGTDTQYF.

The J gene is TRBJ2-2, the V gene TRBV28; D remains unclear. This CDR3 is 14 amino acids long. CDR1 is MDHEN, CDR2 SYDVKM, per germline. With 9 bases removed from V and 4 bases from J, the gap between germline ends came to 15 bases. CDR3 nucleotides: TGTGCCAGTTACACTTTAAGTGGCACCGGGGAGCTGTTTTTT. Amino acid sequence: CASYTLSGTGELFF.

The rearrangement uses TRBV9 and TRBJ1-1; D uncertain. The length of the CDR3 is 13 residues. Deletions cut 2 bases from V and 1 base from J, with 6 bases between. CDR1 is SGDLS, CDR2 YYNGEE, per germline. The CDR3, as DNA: TGTGCCAGCAGCGTGGCAGGGAACACTGAAGCTTTCTTT. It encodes CASSVAGNTEAFF. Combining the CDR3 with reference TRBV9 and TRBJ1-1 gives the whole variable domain DSGVTQTPKHLITATGQRVTLRCSPRSGDLSVYWYQQSLDQGLQFLIQYYNGEERAKGNILERFSAQQFPDLHSELNLSSLELGDSALYFCASSVAGNTEAFFGQGTRLTVV.

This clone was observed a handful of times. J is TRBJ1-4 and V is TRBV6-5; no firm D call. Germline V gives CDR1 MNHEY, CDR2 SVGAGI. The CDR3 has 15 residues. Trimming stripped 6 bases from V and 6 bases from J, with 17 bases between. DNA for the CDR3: TGTGCCAGCAGAGACAACAGCCACTATTATGAAAAACTGTTTTTT. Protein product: CASRDNSHYYEKLFF.

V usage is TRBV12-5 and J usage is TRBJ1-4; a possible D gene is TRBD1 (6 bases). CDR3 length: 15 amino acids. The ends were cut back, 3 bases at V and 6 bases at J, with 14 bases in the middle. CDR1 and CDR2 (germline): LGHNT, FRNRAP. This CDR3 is CASGFTGGHYEKLFF. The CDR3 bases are TGTGCTAGTGGTTTTACGGGGGGCCATTATGAAAAACTGTTTTTT. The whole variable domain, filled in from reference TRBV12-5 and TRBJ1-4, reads DARVTQTPRHKVTEMGQEVTMRCQPILGHNTVFWYRQTMMQGLELLAYFRNRAPLDDSGMPKDRFSAEMPDATLATLKIQPSEPRDSAVYFCASGFTGGHYEKLFFGSGTQLSVL.

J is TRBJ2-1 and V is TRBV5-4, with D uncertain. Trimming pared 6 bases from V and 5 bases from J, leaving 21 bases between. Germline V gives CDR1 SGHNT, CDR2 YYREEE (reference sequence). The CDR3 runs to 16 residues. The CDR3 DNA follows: TGTGCCAGCACCGCTCCTACCACCAGAGACCACAATGAGCAGTTCTTC. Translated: CASTAPTTRDHNEQFF.

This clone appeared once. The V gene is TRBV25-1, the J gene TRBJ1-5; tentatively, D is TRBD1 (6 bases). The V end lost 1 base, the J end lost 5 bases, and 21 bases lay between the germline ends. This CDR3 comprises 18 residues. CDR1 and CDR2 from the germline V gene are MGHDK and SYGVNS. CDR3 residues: CASSELGIAGQGHQPQHF. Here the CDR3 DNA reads TGTGCCAGCAGTGAATTAGGGATTGCGGGGCAGGGGCATCAGCCCCAGCATTTT.

This CDR3 is CSVGLFPNTEAFF. As DNA, the CDR3 is TGCAGCGTTGGGCTGTTCCCGAACACTGAAGCTTTCTTT. The V call is TRBV29-1, the J call TRBJ1-1; D remains ambiguous. V shed 4 bases and J shed 1 base, with 10 bases lying between them. CDR1 is SQVTM and CDR2 is ANQGSEA in the germline V gene. The CDR3 totals 13 residues.

The CDR3 region is CARRLGQGGTDTQYF. CDR3 sequence (DNA): TGTGCCCGCCGACTTGGACAGGGGGGGACAGATACGCAGTATTTT. This rearrangement joins TRBV2 to TRBJ2-3, with 10 bases lining up with TRBD1. From germline, CDR1 is SNHLY and CDR2 FYNNEI. The CDR3 totals 15 residues. J gave up 3 bases and V 11 bases, and 11 bases lay outside the gene matches.

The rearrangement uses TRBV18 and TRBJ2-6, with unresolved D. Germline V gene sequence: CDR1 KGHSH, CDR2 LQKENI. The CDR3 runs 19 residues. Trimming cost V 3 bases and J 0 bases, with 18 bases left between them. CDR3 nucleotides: TGTGCCAGCTCACCGGGATATGGTAACACCCTCTCTGGGGCCAACGTCCTGACTTTC. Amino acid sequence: CASSPGYGNTLSGANVLTF. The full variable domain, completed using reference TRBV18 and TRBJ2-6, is NAGVMQNPRHLVRRRGQEARLRCSPMKGHSHVYWYRQLPEEGLKFMVYLQKENIIDESGMPKERFSAEFPKEGPSILRIQQVVRGDSAAYFCASSPGYGNTLSGANVLTFGAGSRLTVL.

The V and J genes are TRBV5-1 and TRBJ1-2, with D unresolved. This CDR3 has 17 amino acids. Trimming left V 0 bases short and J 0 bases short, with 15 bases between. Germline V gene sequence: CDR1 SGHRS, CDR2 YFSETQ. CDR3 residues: CASSLEGRSTANYGYTF. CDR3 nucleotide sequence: TGCGCCAGCAGCTTGGAAGGGCGGTCAACAGCTAACTATGGCTACACCTTC.

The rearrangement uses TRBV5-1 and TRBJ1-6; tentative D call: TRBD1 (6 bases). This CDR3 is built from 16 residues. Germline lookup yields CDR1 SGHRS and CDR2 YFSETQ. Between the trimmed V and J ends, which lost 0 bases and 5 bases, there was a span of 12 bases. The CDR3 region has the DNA TGCGCCAGCAGCTTGGGTCGGGACACCAATAATTCACCCCTCCACTTT. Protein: CASSLGRDTNNSPLHF.

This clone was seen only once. The CDR3 region has the DNA TGTGCCAGCAGTTACCTCCAGGGTTATAATGAAAAACTGTTTTTT. It encodes CASSYLQGYNEKLFF. This chain links TRBV6-6 with TRBJ1-4, with D perhaps matching TRBD1 (5 bases). Germline-derived CDR1 and CDR2 are MNHNY and SVGAGI (reference sequence). The CDR3 spans 15 residues. Trimming removed 2 bases from V and 4 bases from J, with 11 bases in between.

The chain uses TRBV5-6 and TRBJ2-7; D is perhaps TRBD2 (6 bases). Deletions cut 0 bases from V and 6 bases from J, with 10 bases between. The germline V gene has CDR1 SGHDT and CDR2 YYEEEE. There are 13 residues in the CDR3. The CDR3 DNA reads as TGTGCCAGCAGCTTGGGACTAGTGCGCGAGCAGTACTTC. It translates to CASSLGLVREQYF. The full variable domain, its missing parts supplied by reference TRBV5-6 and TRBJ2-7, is DAGVTQSPTHLIKTRGQQVTLRCSPKSGHDTVSWYQQALGQGPQFIFQYYEEEERQRGNFPDRFSGHQFPNYSSELNVNALLLGDSALYLCASSLGLVREQYFGPGTRLTVT.

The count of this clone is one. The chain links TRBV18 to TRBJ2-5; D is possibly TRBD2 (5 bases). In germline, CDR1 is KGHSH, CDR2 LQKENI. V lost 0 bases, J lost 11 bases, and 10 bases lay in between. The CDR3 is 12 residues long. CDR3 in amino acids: CASSPPSGEQYF. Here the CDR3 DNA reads TGTGCCAGCTCACCACCGTCCGGGGAGCAGTACTTC. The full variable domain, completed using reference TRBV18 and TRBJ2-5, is NAGVMQNPRHLVRRRGQEARLRCSPMKGHSHVYWYRQLPEEGLKFMVYLQKENIIDESGMPKERFSAEFPKEGPSILRIQQVVRGDSAAYFCASSPPSGEQYFGPGTRLLVL.

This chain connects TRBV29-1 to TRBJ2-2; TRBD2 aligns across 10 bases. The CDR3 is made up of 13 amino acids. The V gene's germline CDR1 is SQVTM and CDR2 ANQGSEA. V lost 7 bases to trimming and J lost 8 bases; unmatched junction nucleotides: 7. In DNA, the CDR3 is TGCAGCGGCGGGACTAGCGCGAGGGGGGAGCTGTTTTTT. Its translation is CSGGTSARGELFF.

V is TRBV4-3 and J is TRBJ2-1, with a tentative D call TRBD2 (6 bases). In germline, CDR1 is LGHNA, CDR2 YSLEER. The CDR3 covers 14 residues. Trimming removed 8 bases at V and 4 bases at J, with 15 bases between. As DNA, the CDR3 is TGCGCCAGCGGCGTATCGGGGGAGTACAATGAGCAGTTCTTC. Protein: CASGVSGEYNEQFF.

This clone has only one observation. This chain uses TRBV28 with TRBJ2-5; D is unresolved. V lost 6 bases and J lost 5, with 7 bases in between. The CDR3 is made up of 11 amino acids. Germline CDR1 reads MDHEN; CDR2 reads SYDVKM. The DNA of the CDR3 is TGTGCCAGCAGCCAGGTGGAGACCCAGTACTTC. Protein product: CASSQVETQYF.

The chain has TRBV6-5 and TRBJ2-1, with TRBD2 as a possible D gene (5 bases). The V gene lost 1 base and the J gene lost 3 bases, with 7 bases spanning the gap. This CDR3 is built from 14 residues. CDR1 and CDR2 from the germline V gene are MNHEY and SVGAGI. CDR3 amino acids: CASSYFGDYNEQFF. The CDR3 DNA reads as TGTGCCAGCAGTTACTTCGGGGACTACAATGAGCAGTTCTTC.

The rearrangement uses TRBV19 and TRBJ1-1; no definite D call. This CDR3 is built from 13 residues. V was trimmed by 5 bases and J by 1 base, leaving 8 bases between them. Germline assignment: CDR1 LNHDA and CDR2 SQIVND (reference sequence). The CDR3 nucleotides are TGTGCCAGTAGTGGGAACAGGAACACTGAAGCTTTCTTT. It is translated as CASSGNRNTEAFF.

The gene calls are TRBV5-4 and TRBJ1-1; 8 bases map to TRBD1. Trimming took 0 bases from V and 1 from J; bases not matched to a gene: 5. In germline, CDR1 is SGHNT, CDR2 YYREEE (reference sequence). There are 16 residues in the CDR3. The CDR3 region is CASSLGTGMWNTEAFF. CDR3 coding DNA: TGTGCCAGCAGCTTGGGGACAGGGATGTGGAACACTGAAGCTTTCTTT.

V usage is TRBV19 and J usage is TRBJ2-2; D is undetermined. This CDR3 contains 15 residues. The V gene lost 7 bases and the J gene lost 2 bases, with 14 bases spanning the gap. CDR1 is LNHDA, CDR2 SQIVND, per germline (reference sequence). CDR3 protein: CASTSGTSNTGELFF. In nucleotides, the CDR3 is TGTGCCAGTACCTCAGGTACATCTAACACCGGGGAGCTGTTTTTT.

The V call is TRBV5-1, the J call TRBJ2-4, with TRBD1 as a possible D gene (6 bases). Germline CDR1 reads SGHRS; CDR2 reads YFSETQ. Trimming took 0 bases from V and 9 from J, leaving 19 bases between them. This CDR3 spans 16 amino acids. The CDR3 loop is CASSLGTTGIGSIQYF. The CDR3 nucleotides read TGCGCCAGCAGCTTGGGGACCACAGGGATAGGGAGCATTCAGTACTTC.

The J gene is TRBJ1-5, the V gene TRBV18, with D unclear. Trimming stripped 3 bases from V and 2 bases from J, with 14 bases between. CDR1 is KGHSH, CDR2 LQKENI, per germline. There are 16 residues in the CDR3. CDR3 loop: CASSPQTGFGNQPQHF. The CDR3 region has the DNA TGTGCCAGCTCACCCCAGACGGGGTTTGGCAATCAGCCCCAGCATTTT.

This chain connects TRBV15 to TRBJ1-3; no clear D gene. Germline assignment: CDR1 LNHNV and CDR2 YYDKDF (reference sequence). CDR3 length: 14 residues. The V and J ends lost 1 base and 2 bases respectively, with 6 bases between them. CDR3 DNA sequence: TGTGCCACCAGCAGAGTAGACACTGGAAACACCATATATTTT. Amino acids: CATSRVDTGNTIYF.

CDR3 protein: CASSAGVSTYEQYF. CDR3 sequence (DNA): TGTGCCAGTAGCGCGGGAGTATCGACCTACGAGCAGTACTTC. The chain couples TRBV19 to TRBJ2-7; 7 bases match TRBD2. CDR3 size: 14 residues. Germline V lookup: CDR1 LNHDA, CDR2 SQIVND (reference sequence). The V segment lost 6 bases and the J segment 2 bases; nucleotides outside the gene matches: 7.

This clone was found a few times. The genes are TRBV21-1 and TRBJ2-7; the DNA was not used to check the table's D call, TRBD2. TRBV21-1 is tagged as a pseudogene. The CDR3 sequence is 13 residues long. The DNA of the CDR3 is TGTGCCAGCTGGATAGCGGGCCCCGGCGAGCAGTACTTC. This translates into CASWIAGPGEQYF.

In nucleotides, the CDR3 is TGTGCCAGCAGTTTGGCAGGGACAATCGTCGCAGATACGCAGTATTTT. Protein product: CASSLAGTIVADTQYF. This sequence joins TRBV27 and TRBJ2-3; D is possibly TRBD1 (6 bases). Trimming took off 3 bases at V and 4 bases at J, with 17 bases between the two ends. The length of the CDR3 is 16 residues. From germline, CDR1 is MNHEY and CDR2 SMNVEV (reference sequence).

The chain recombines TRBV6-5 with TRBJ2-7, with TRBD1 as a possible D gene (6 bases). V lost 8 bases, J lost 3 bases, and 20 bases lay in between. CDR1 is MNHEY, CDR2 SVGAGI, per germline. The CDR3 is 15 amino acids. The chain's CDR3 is CASGLTGFGRYEQYF. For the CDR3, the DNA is TGTGCCAGCGGCCTAACAGGGTTCGGCCGCTACGAGCAGTACTTC.

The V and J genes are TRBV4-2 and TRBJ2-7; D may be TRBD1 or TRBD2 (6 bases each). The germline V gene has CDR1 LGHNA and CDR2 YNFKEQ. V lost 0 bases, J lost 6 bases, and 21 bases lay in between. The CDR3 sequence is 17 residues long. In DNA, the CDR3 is TGTGCCAGCAGCCAAGAAGGAGGGGGGCCAGACCGGAGCGAGCAGTACTTC. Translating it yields CASSQEGGGPDRSEQYF.